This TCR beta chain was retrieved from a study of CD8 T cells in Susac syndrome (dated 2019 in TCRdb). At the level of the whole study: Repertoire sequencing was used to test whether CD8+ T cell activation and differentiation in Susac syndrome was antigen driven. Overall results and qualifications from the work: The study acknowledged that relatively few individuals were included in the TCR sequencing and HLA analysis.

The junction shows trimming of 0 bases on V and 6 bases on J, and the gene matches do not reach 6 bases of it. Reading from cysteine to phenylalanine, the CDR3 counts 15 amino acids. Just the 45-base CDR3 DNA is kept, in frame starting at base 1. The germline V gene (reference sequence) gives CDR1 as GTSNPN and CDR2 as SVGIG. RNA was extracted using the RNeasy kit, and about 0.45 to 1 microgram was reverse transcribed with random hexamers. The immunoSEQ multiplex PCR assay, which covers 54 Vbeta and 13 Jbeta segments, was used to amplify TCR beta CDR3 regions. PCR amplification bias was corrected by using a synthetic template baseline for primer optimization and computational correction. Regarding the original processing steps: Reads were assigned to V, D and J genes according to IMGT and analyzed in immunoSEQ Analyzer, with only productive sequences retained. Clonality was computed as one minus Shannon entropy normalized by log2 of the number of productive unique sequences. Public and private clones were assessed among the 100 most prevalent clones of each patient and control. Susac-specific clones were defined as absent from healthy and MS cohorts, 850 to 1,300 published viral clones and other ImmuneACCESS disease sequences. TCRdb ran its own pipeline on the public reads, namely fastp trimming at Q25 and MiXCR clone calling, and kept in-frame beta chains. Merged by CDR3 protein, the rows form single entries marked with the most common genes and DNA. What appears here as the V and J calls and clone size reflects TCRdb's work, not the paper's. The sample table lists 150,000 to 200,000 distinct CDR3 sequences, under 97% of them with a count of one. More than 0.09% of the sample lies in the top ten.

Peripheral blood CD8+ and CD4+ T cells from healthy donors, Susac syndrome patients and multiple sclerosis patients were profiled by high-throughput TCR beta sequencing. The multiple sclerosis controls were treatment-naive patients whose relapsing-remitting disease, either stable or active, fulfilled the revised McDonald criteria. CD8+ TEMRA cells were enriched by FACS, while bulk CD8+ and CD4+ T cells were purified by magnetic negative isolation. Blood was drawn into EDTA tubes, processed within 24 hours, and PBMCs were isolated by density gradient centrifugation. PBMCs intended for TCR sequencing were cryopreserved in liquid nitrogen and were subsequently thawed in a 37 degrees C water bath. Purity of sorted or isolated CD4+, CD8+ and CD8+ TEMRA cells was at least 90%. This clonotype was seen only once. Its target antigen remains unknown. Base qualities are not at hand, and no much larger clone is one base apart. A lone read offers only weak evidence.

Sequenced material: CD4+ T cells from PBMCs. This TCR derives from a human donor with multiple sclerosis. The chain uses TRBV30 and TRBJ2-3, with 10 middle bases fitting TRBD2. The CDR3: CAWSVSGGARDTQYF. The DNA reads TGTGCCTGGAGTGTAAGCGGGGGGGCCAGGGATACGCAGTATTTT.